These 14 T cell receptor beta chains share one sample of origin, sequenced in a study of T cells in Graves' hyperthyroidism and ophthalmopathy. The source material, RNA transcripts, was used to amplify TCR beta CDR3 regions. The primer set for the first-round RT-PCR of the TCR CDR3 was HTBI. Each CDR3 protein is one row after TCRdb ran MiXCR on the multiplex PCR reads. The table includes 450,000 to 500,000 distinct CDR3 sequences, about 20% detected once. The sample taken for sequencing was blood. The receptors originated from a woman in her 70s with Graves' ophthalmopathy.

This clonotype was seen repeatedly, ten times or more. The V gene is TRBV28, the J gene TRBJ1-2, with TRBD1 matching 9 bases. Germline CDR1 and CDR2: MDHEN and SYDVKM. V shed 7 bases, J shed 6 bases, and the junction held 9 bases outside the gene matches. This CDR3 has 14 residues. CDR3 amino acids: CASTLTDRGDGYTF. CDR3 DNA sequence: TGTGCCAGCACCCTAACGGACAGGGGAGATGGCTACACCTTC.

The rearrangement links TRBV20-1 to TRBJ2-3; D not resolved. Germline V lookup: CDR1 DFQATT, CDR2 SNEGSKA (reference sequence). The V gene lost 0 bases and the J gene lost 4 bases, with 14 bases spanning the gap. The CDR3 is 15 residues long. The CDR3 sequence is CSARDLGRMADTQYF. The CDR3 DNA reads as TGCAGTGCTAGAGATTTAGGCCGGATGGCAGATACGCAGTATTTT.

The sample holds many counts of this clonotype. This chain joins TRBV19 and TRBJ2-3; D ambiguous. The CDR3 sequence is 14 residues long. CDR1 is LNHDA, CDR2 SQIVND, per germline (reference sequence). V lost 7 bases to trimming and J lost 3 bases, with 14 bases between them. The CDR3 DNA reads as TGTGCCAGTAACGACGGCGCGGCGACAGATACGCAGTATTTT. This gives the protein CASNDGAATDTQYF.

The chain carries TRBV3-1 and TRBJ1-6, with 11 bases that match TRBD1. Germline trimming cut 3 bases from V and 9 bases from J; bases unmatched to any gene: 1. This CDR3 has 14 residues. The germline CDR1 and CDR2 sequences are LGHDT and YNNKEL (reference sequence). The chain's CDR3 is CASSQGQGVSPLHF. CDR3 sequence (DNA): TGTGCCAGCAGCCAGGGACAGGGGGTTTCACCCCTCCACTTT. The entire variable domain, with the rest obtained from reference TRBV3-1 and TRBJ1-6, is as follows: DTAVSQTPKYLVTQMGNDKSIKCEQNLGHDTMYWYKQDSKKFLKIMFSYNNKELIINETVPNRFSPKSPDKAHLNLHINSLELGDSAVYFCASSQGQGVSPLHFGNGTRLTVT.

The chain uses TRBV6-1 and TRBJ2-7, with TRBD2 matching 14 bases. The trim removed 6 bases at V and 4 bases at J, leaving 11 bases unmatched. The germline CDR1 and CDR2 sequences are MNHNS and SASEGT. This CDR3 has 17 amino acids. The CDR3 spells CASRKAPGTSGRYEQYF. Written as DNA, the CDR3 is TGTGCCAGCAGGAAAGCCCCCGGGACTAGCGGGAGATACGAGCAGTACTTC.

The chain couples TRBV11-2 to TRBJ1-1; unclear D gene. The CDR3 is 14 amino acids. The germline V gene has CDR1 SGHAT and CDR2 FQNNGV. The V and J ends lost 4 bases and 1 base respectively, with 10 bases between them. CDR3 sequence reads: CASSSHLQNTEAFF. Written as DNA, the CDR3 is TGTGCCAGCAGCTCTCATTTACAGAACACTGAAGCTTTCTTT.

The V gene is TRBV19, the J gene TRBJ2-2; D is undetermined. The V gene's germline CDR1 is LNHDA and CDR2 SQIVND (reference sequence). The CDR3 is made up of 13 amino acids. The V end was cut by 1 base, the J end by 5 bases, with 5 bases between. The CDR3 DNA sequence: TGTGCCAGTAGTATAGCGGCGACCGGGGAGCTGTTTTTT. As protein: CASSIAATGELFF.

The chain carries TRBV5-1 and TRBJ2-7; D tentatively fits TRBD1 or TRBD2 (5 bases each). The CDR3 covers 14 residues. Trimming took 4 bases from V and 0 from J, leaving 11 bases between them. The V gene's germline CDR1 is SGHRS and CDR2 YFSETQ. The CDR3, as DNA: TGCGCCAGCAGCCATACCGGGGCCTCCTACGAGCAGTACTTC. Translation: CASSHTGASYEQYF.

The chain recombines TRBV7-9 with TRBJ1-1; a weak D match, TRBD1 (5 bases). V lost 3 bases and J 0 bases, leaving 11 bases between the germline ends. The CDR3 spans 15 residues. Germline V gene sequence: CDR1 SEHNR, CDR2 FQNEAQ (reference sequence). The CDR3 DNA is TGTGCCAGCAGCTTCACGGGACTCATGAACACTGAAGCTTTCTTT. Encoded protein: CASSFTGLMNTEAFF.

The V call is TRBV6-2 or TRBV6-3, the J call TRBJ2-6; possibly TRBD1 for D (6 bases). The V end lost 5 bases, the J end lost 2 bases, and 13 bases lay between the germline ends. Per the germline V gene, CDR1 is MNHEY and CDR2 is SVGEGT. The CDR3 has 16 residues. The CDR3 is CASSDITGTGANVLTF. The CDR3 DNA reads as TGTGCCAGCAGTGACATTACAGGGACTGGGGCCAACGTCCTGACTTTC.

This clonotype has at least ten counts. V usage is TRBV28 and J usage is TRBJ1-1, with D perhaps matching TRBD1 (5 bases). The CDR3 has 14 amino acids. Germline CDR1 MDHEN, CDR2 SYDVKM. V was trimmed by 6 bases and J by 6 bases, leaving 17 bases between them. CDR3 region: CASRSQGGVAEAFF. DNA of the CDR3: TGTGCCAGCAGATCGCAGGGAGGAGTTGCTGAAGCTTTCTTT.

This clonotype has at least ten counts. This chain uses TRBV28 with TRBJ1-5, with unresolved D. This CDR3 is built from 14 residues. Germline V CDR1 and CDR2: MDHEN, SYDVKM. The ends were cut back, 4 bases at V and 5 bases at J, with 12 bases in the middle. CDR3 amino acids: CASSSAPSYQPQHF. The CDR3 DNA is TGTGCCAGCAGTTCGGCCCCAAGCTATCAGCCCCAGCATTTT.

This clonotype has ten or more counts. The CDR3 DNA sequence: TGCAGCGTTGAGGGAACAGGGGGCATGAACGAAAAACTGTTTTTT. It encodes CSVEGTGGMNEKLFF. The rearrangement joins TRBV29-1 to TRBJ1-4, with 9 nucleotides matching TRBD1. CDR1 is SQVTM and CDR2 is ANQGSEA in the germline V gene. The junction had 10 bases not matched to a gene; V was cut back by 3 bases and J by 8 bases. The CDR3 consists of 15 residues.

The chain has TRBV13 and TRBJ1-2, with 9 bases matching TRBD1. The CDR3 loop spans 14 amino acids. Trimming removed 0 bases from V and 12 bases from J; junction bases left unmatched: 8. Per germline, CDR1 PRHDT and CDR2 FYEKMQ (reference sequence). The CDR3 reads CASSLGGGRDRDTF. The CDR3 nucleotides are TGTGCCAGCAGCTTAGGCGGCGGGCGGGACAGGGACACCTTC.